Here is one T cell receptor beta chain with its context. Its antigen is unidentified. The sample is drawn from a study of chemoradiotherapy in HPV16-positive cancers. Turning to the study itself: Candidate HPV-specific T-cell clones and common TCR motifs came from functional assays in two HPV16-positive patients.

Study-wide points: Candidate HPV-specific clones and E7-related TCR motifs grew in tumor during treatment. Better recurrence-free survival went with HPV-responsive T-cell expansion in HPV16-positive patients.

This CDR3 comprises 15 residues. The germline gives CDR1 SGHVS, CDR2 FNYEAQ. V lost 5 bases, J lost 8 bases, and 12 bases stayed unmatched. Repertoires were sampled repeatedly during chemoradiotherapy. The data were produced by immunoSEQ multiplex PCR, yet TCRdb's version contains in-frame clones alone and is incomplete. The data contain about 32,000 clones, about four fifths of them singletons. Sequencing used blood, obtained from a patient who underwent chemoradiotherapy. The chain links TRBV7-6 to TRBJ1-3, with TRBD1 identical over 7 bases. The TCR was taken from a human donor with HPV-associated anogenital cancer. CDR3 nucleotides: TGTGCCAGCAGCATAGACAGGGCGTTTATGGACACCATATATTTT. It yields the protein CASSIDRAFMDTIYF. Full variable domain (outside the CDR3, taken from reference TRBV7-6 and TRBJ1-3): GAGVSQSPRYKVTKRGQDVALRCDPISGHVSLYWYRQALGQGPEFLTYFNYEAQQDKSGLPNDRFSAERPEGSISTLTIQRTEQRDSAMYRCASSIDRAFMDTIYFGEGSWLTVV.